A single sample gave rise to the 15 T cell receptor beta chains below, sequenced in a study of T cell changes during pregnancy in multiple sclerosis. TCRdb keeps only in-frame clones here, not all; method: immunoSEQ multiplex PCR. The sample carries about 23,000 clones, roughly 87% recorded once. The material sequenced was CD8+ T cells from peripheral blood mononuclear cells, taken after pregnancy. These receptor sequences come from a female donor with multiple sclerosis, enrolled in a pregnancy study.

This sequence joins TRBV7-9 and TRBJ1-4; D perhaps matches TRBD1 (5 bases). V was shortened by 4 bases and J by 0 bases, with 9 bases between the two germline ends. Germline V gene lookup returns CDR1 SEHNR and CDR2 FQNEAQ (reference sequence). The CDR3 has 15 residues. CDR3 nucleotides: TGTGCCAGCAGCTCCGACAGATCAACTAATGAAAAACTGTTTTTT. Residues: CASSSDRSTNEKLFF.

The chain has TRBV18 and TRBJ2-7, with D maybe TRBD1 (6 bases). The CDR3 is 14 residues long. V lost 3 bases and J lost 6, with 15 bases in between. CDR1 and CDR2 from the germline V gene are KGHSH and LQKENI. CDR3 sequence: CASSPAGPRGEQYF. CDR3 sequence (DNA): TGTGCCAGCTCACCGGCAGGACCCAGGGGCGAGCAGTACTTC.

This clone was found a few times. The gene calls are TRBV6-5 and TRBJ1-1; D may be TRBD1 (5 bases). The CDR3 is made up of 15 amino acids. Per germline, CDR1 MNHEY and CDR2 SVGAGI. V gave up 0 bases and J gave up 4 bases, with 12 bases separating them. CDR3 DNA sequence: TGTGCCAGCAGTTACTCGAGACAGAAATCCACTGAAGCTTTCTTT. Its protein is CASSYSRQKSTEAFF.

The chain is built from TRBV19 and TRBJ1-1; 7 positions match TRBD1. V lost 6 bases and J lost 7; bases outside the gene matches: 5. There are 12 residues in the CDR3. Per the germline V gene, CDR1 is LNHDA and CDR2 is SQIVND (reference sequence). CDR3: CASSMGQLEAFF. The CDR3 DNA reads TGTGCCAGTAGCATGGGACAGCTTGAAGCTTTCTTT.

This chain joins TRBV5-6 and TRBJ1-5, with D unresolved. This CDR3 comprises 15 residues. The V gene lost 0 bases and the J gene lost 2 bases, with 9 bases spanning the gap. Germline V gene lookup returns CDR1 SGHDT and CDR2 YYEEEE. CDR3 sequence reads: CASSLGAQGNQPQHF. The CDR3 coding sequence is TGTGCCAGCAGCTTGGGGGCCCAGGGCAATCAGCCCCAGCATTTT. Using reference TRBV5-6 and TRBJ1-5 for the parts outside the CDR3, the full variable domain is DAGVTQSPTHLIKTRGQQVTLRCSPKSGHDTVSWYQQALGQGPQFIFQYYEEEERQRGNFPDRFSGHQFPNYSSELNVNALLLGDSALYLCASSLGAQGNQPQHFGDGTRLSIL.

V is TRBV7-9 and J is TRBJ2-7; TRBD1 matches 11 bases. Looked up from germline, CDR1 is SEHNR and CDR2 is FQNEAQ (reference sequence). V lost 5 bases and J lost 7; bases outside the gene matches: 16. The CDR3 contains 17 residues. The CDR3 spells CASSEPGWDRGGEEQYF. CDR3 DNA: TGTGCCAGCAGCGAGCCCGGATGGGACAGGGGGGGTGAAGAGCAGTACTTC.

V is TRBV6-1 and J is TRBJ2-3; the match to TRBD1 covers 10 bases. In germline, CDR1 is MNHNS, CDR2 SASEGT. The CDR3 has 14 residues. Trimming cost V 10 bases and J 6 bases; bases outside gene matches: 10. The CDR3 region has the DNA TGTGCCACCTCCGGGACAGGGGCCCCCGATACGCAGTATTTT. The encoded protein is CATSGTGAPDTQYF.

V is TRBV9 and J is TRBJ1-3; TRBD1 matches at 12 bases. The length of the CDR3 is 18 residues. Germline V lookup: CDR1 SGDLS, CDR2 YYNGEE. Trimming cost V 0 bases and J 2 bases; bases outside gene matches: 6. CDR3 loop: CASSVGDGTGGPGNTIYF. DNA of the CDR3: TGTGCCAGCAGCGTAGGAGACGGGACAGGGGGCCCTGGAAACACCATATATTTT.

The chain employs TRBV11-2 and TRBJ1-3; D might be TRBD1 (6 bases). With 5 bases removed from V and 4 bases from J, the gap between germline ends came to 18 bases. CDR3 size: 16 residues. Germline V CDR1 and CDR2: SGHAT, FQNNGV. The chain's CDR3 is CASSLPLTGTGNTIYF. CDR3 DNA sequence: TGTGCCAGCAGCCTACCCCTAACAGGGACCGGAAACACCATATATTTT.

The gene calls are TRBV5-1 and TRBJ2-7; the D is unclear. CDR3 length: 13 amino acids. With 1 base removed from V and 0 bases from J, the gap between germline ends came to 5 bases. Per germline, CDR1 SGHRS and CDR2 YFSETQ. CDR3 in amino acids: CASSLTDSYEQYF. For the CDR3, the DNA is TGCGCCAGCAGCTTGACAGACTCCTACGAGCAGTACTTC.

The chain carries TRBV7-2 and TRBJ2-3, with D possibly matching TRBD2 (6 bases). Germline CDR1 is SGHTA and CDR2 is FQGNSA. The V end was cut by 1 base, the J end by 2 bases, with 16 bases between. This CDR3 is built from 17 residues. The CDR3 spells CASSLEGTGLLTDTQYF. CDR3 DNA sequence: TGTGCCAGCAGCTTAGAGGGGACTGGACTGCTCACAGATACGCAGTATTTT.

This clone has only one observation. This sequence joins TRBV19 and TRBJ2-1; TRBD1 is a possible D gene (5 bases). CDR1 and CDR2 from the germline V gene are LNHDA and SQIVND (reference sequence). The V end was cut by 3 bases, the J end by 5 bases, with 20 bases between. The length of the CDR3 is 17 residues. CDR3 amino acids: CASSIELGEDRNNEQFF. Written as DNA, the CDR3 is TGTGCCAGTAGTATCGAGTTAGGGGAAGATAGGAACAATGAGCAGTTCTTC.

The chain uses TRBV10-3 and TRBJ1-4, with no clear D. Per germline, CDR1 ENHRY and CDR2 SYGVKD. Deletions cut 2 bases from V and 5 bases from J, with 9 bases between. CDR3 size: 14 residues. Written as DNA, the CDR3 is TGTGCCATCAGTGAGGGTGAGGAGAATGAAAAACTGTTTTTT. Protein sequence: CAISEGEENEKLFF.

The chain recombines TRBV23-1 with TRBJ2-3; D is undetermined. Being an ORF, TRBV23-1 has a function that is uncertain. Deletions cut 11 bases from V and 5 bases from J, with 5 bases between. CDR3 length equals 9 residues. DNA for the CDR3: TGCGCCGGTAGAGATACGCAGTATTTT. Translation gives CAGRDTQYF.

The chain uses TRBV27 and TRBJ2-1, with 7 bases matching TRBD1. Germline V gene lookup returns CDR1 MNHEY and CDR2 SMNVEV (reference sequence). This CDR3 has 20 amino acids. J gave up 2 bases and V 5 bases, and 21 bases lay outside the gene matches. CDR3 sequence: CASSPPALGNRDSPYNEQFF. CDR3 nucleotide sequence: TGTGCCAGCAGTCCCCCAGCCCTTGGAAATAGGGACAGCCCCTACAATGAGCAGTTCTTC.